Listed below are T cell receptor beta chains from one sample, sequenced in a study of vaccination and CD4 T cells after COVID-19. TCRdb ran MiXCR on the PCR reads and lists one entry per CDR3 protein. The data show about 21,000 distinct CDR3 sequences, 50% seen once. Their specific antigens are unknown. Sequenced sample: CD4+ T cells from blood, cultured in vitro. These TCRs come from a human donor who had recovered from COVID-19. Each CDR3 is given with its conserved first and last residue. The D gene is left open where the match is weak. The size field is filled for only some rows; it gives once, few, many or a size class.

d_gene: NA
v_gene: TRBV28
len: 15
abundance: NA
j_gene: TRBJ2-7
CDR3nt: TGTGCCAGCAGCCCAACTCGGGACACTTCCTACGAGCAGTACTTC
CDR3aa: CASSPTRDTSYEQYF

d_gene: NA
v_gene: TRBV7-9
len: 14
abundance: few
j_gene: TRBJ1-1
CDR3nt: TGTGCCAGCAGCTTGGAGGGGCGCGCAACTGAAGCTTTCTTT
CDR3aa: CASSLEGRATEAFF

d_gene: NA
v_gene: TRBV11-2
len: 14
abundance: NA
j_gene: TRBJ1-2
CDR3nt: TGTGCCAGCAGCTTAGGAATGCTAAGCTATGGCTACACCTTC
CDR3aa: CASSLGMLSYGYTF

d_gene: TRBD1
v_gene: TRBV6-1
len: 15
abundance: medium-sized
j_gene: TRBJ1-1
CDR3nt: TGTGCCAGCAGCCGCGCCGGGACAGGGGGCTGGGAAGCTTTCTTT
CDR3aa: CASSRAGTGGWEAFF

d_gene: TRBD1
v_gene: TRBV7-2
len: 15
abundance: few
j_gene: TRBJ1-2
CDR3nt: TGTGCCAGCAGCCCCACCGGGACAGCACCTCTGGGCTACACCTTC
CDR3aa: CASSPTGTAPLGYTF

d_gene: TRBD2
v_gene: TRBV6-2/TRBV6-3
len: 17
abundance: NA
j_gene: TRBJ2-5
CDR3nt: TGTGCCAGCAGTGACCGTCTAGGAGCGGGAGATCGAGAGACCCAGTACTTC
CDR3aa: CASSDRLGAGDRETQYF

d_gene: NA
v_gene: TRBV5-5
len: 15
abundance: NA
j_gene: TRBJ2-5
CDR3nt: TGTGCCAGCAGCTTTCAGGGAGGTGGGCAAGAGACCCAGTACTTC
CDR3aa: CASSFQGGGQETQYF

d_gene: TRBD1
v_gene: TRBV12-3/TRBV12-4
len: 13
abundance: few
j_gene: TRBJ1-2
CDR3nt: TGTGCCAGCAGTTCCCCAGGGGGAAGCGGCTACACCTTC
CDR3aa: CASSSPGGSGYTF

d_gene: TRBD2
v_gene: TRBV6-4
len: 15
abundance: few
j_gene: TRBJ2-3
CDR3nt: TGTGCCAGCAGTGTTGCGGGAGGAATCGCAGATACGCAGTATTTT
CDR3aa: CASSVAGGIADTQYF

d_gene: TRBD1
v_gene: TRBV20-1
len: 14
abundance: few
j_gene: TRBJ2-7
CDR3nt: TGCAGTGCTGGGGCGACAGGGGGGGTACGGGAGCAGTACTTC
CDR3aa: CSAGATGGVREQYF

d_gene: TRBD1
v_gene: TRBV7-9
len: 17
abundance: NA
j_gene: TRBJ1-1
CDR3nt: TGTGCCAGCAGCCTACTTTGGACAGGAGCGATGAACACTGAAGCTTTCTTT
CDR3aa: CASSLLWTGAMNTEAFF

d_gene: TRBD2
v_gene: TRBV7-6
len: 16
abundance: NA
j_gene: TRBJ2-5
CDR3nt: TGTGCCAGCAGCTGGAGACTAGCGGGAGTTCGGGAGACCCAGTACTTC
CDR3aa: CASSWRLAGVRETQYF

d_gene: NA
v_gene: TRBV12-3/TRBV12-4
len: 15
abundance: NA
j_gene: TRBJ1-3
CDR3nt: TGTGCCAGCAGTTTCTCCGCCGCGCCTGGAAACACCATATATTTT
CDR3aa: CASSFSAAPGNTIYF

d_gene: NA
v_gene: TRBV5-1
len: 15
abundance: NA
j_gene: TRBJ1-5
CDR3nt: TGCGCCAGCAGCTTGATGGGGGGCGGCGATCAGCCCCAGCATTTT
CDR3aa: CASSLMGGGDQPQHF

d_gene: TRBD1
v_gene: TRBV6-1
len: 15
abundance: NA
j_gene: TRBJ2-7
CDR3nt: TGTGCCAGCAGCTTGGACAGGGGGAGCTCCTACGAGCAGTACTTC
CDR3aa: CASSLDRGSSYEQYF

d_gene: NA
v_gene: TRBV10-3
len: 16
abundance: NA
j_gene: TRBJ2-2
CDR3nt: TGTGCCATCAGTGAGTCGGACTACCTGAGGACCGGGGAGCTGTTTTTT
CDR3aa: CAISESDYLRTGELFF

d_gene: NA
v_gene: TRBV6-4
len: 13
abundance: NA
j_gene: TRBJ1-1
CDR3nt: TGTGCCAGCAGGACGACAGGAGACACTGAAGCTTTCTTT
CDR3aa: CASRTTGDTEAFF

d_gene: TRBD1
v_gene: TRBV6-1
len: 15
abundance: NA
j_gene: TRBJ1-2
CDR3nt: TGTGCCAGCAGGGCACCCGGGACAGGGGGCTCTGGCTACACCTTC
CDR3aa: CASRAPGTGGSGYTF

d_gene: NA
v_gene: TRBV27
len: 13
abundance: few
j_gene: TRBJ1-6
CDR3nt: TGTGCCAGTAGGGACCTATCCAATTCACCCCTCCACTTT
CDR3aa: CASRDLSNSPLHF

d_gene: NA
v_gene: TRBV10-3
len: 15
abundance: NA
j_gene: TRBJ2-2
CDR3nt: TGTGCCATCGGCAATCAAGGGGACGGCACCGGGGAGCTGTTTTTT
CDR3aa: CAIGNQGDGTGELFF

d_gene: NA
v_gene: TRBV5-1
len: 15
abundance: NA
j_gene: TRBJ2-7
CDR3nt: TGCGCCAGCCGGCGCCGACGATCTGGGGGTTACGAGCAGTACTTC
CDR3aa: CASRRRRSGGYEQYF

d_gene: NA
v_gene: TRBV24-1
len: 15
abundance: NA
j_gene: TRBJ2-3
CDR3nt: TGTGCCACCAGTGACCGCAGGGTCAGTACAGATACGCAGTATTTT
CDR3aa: CATSDRRVSTDTQYF

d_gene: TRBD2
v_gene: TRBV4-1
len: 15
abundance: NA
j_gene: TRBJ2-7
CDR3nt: TGCGCCAGCAGCCAAGTGAGCGGGAGGGTCGGCGAGCAGTACTTC
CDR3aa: CASSQVSGRVGEQYF

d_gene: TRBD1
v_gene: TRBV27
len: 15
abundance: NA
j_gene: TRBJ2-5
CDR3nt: TGTGCCAGCAGTCGCAGACAGGGGACGGGGGAGACCCAGTACTTC
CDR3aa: CASSRRQGTGETQYF

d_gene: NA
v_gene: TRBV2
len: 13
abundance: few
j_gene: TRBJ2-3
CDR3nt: TGTGCCAGCAGGAGGGACCCCACAGATACGCAGTATTTT
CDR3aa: CASRRDPTDTQYF

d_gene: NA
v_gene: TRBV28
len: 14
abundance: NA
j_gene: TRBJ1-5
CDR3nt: TGTGCCAGCAGTTTGGGAGGCGGGGACCAGCCCCAGCATTTT
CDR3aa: CASSLGGGDQPQHF

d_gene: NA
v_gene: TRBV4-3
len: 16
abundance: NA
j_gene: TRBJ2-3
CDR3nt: TGCGCCAGCAGCCAAGGCACCGACAGACCCACAGATACGCAGTATTTT
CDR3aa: CASSQGTDRPTDTQYF

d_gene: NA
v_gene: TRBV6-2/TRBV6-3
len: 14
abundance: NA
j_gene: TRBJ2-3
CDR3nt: TGTGCCAGCAGTTACGACCCAGGAGCAGATACGCAGTATTTT
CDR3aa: CASSYDPGADTQYF

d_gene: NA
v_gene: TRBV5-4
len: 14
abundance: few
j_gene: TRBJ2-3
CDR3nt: TGTGCCAGCAGCTCGCTCGGCCTTAGCCATACGCAGTATTTT
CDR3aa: CASSSLGLSHTQYF

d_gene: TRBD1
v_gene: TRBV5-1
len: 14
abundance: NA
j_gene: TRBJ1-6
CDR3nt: TGCGCCAGCAGCATGGGACAGGCCTTTTCACCCCTCCACTTT
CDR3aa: CASSMGQAFSPLHF

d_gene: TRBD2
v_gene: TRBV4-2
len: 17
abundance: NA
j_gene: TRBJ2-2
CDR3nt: TGTGCCAGCAGCCCACTTAGCGGGAGGGGGAACACCGGGGAGCTGTTTTTT
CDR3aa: CASSPLSGRGNTGELFF

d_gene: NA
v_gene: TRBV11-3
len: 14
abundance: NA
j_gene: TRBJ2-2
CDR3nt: TGTGCCAGCAGCTTAGTTGGGCTAACCGGGGAGCTGTTTTTT
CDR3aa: CASSLVGLTGELFF

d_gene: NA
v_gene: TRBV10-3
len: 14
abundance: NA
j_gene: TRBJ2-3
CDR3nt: TGTGCCATCAGCCCGGGACCGAGCACAGATACGCAGTATTTT
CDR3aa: CAISPGPSTDTQYF

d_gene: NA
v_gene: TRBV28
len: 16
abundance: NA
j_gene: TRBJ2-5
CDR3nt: TGTGCCAGCAGAGACCATGGCGGGGGCGGAGCAGAGACCCAGTACTTC
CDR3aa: CASRDHGGGGAETQYF

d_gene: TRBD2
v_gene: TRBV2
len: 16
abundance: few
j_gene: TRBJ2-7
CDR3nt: TGTGCCAGCAGTGAAAGCCCCACTAGCGGGAGTACAACGCAGTACTTC
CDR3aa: CASSESPTSGSTTQYF

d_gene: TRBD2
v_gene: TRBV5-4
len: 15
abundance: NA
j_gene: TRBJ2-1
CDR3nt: TGTGCCAGCAGCTTGAAGGCTAGCGGGACCGATGAGCAGTTCTTC
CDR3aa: CASSLKASGTDEQFF

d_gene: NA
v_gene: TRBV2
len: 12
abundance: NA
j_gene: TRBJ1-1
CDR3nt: TGTGCCAGCAGTGTCCGACAGATAGGAGCTTTCTTT
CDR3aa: CASSVRQIGAFF

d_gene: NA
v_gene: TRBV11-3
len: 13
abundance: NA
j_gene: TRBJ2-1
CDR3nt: TGTGCCAGCAGCTTAGATCGGGGGGCACAGCAGTTCTTC
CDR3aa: CASSLDRGAQQFF

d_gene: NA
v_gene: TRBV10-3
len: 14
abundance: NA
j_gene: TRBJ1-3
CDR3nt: TGTGCCATCACTCGGGCAAACTCTGGAAACACCATATATTTT
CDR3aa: CAITRANSGNTIYF

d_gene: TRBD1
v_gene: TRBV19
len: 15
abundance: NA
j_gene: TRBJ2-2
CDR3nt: TGTGCCAGCACGACAGGGGGCGCCGGTACCGGGGAGCTGTTTTTT
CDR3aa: CASTTGGAGTGELFF

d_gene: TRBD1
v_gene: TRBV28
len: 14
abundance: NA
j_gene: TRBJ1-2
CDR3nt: TGTGCCAGCAGTAGCGGACAGGGTTATTCTGGCTACACCTTC
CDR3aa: CASSSGQGYSGYTF

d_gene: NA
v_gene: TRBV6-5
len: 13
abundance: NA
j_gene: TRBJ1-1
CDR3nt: TGTGCCAGCAGTTACAACAGTTACACTGAAGCTTTCTTT
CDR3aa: CASSYNSYTEAFF

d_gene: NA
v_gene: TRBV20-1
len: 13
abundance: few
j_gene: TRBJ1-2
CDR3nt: TGCAGTGCTAGTTCTTACCGTAACTATGGCTACACCTTC
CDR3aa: CSASSYRNYGYTF

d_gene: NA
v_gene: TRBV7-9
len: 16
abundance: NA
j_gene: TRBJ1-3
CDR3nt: TGTGCCAGCAGCCCAGGGCCATTGGGCTCTGGAAACACCATATATTTT
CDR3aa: CASSPGPLGSGNTIYF

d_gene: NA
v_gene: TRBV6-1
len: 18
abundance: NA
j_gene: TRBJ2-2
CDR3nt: TGTGCCAGCAGTGAAAGCCCCCTTCGACAGGTTCACACCGGGGAGCTGTTTTTT
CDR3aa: CASSESPLRQVHTGELFF

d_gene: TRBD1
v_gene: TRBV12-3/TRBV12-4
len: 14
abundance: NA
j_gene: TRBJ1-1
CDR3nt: TGTGCCAGCAGTCGCCAAAGACAGGGGCGGCAAGCTTTCTTT
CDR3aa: CASSRQRQGRQAFF

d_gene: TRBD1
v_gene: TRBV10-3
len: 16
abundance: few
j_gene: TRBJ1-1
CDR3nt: TGTGCCACCTACCCGGGACAGGGGGGCGGAAGTGCTGAAGCTTTCTTT
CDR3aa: CATYPGQGGGSAEAFF